This T cell receptor (beta chain) stems from a study of early stage breast cancer tumors (dated by TCRdb to the late 2010s). With regard to the full study: Of the approximately 16 invasive breast tumors, approximately 11 were found to be estrogen receptor-positive, progesterone receptor-positive and HER2-negative. About 70% of the 12 ER+/PR+/HER2- tumors were invasive ductal carcinomas, while the other four were invasive lobular carcinomas. On average, each sample got 7.5 to 10-fold read coverage. The samples as a whole yielded approximately 3,000,000 detected templates, corresponding to approximately 990,000 unique clonotypes.

This clone appeared a few times. Its antigen remains undetermined. Per-base qualities were not stored, and no clone one base away is much larger. Study-wide conclusions, independent of this receptor: Bulk genomic DNA sequencing of unsorted cells missed chain pairing and functional markers such as CD4, CD8 and FOXP3. Because the cohort was small, analysis by tumor subtype was not possible. Compared with adjacent normal breast tissue, tumors had higher clonality and 2 to 3-fold greater T cell density. Repertoires from blood and normal breast were more alike than repertoires from blood and tumor, and in 14 of 16 patients, comparing each tissue with blood separated tumor from normal. Enriched TCRB sequences shared across patients were found to be mostly commonly generated sequences that were unlikely to play an important role in the tumor microenvironment.

The study profiled bulk TCR beta-chain repertoires in matched peripheral blood, tumor and adjacent normal breast tissue taken from fewer than 20 patients with early-stage breast cancer. Before surgery, about 4.5-10 mL of whole blood was collected into EDTA tubes and then processed within 2 hours. Ficoll-Paque centrifugation in SepMate-50 tubes was used to isolate peripheral blood mononuclear cells. For storage in liquid nitrogen, PBMCs were cryopreserved as aliquots of about 1.9 to 4 million cells in around 90% FBS with around 10% DMSO. Genomic DNA was extracted with the Qiagen AllPrep DNA/RNA Mini kit. Every sample was amplified as two independent genomic DNA replicates, using 0.5 ug for blood and roughly 1.4 ug for tumor or normal breast. TCRB sequencing of genomic DNA was carried out with the ImmunoSeq Intro kit according to the manufacturer's instructions. Multiplex PCR ran 30 to 40 cycles with proprietary primers and spike-in control sequences for absolute quantification. An 87-bp fragment spanning the CDR3 and flanking V and J genes was sequenced with single-end 150-bp reads. Each lane of an Illumina MiSeq using version 3.0 chemistry carried seven multiplexed samples, with two replicates per sample. The paper's processing steps were these. The vendor's proprietary pipeline processed the raw data and merged both replicates into a single result for each sample. To define clonotypes, the study grouped productive rearrangements that shared the V-gene family, CDR3 amino acid sequence and J-gene segment. Clonality was calculated as 1 minus the normalized Shannon entropy (Pielou evenness) of TCRB abundances. T cell density was estimated as total templates divided by the number of input cells, with the number of input cells inferred from the DNA input amount. Recon, run with its default parameters, was used to estimate overall repertoire diversity and clonality. Tumor-enriched clonotypes were defined as having over 0.1% abundance in tumor and at least 32-fold higher abundance than in normal breast. Not all clones reach the TCRdb copy of this immuneACCESS table, which keeps in-frame sequences only. Checked studies attribute under half of the gap to unresolved V genes and leave the rest unexplained. The V and J calls and the clone size are those of that table, but D and trimming were determined from the DNA. The sample has approximately 54,000 clones on record, more than 70% of them singletons. 3% to 4% of the sample belongs to the ten largest clones.

V is cut back by 5 bases and J by 2 bases, with 3 bases in the junction unmatched. The CDR1 and CDR2 encoded by the germline V gene are LGHNA and YNFKEQ. From the cysteine up to the phenylalanine, the CDR3 has a length of 13 residues. Only the CDR3 region is kept as DNA, spanning 39 bases read in frame from base 1. The source material was blood. This receptor was obtained from a person aged 40 to 49 with breast cancer. This chain joins TRBV4-2 to TRBJ2-7; TRBD2 fits 7 bases in the junction. The sequence in DNA is TGTGCCAGCAGCAGGGGAGGGCCCTACGAGCAGTACTTC. Translated, this is CASSRGGPYEQYF.